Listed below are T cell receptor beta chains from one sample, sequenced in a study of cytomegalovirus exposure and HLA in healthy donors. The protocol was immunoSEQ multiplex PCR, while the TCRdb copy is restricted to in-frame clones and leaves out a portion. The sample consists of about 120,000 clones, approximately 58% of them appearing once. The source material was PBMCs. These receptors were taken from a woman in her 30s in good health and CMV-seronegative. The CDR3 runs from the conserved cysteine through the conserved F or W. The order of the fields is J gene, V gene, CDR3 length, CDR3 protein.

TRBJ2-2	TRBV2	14	CASKLQVNTGELFF
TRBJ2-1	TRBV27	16	CASSASGGPSYNEQFF
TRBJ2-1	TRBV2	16	CASRLAGGLAYNEQFF
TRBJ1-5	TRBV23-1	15	CASSHPPSGDQPQHF
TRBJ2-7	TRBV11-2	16	CASSLRDRGPAYEQYF
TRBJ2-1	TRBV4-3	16	CASSQTPGLAGPEQFF
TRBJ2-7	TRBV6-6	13	CASSYATTYEQYF
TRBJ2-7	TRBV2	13	CARGLAGTYEQYF
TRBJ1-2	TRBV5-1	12	CASSIPPGGYTF
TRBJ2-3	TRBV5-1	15	CASSVNPGSTDTQYF
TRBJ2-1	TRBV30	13	CAWSVGLAGEQFF
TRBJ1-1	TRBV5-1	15	CASSLAVGSTSEAFF
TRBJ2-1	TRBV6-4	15	CASSTRGNSYNEQFF
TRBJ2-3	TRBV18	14	CASSPRQGTDTQYF
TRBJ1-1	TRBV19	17	CASSIDREGELNTEAFF
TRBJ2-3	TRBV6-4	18	CASSESCDSLRRTDTQYF
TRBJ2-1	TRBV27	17	CASSSLRTGSSYNEQFF
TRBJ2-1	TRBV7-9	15	CASSLGVRGSDEQFF
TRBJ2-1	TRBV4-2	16	CASSQERLAPFHEQFF
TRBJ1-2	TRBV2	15	CASREIQGSGYGYTF
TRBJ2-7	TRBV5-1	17	CASSLGAGGNGRYEQYF
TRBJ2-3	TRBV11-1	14	CASSTSSVMDTQYF
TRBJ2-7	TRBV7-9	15	CASSLVTSGATEQYF
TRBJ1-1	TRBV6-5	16	CASSYRTGALNTEAFF
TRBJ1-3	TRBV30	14	CAWSVGGSGNTIYF
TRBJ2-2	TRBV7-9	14	CASSLNRDTGELFF
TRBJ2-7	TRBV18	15	CASSPAGQGIGEQYF
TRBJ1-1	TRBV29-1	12	CSVEQMNTEAFF
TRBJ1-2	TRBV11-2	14	CASSLNFRGSGYTF
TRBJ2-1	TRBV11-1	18	CASSLVRGRAGSYNEQFF
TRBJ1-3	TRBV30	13	CAFRMNSGNTIYF
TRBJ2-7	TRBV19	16	CASSHVLAGGPYEQYF
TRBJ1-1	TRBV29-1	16	CSVEDGSPPGNTEAFF
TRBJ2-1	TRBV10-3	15	CATWTAGLAINEQFF
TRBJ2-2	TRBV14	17	CASSQDWGAEGDGELFF
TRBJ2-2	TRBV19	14	CASLNAGGAGELFF
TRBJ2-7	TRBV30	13	CAWARQGIYEQYF